A single sample is the source of the 25 T cell receptor beta chains below, sequenced in a study of T-cell memory formation after mild COVID-19. A single record per CDR3 protein comes from TCRdb applying MiXCR to the 5' RACE reads. The profile shows hundreds of thousands of distinct CDR3 sequences, approximately 27% of them singletons. Input material: PBMCs or a T cell subset sorted from them (not recorded which). These receptors were collected from an adult woman who had mild COVID-19 (a few samples of this study predate the infection). Cell type and time point are not known.

This clonotype was detected a few times. J is TRBJ2-7 and V is TRBV6-2 or TRBV6-3; a possible D gene is TRBD2 (6 bases). Germline V gives CDR1 MNHEY, CDR2 SVGEGT. V shed 3 bases and J shed 5 bases, with 17 bases lying between them. This CDR3 has 15 amino acids. In DNA form, the CDR3 reads TGTGCCAGCAGTTATTTTGATACTAGCTTGGACGAGCAGTACTTC. Translated, it gives CASSYFDTSLDEQYF.

This chain connects TRBV5-1 to TRBJ1-2; no firm D call. The germline CDR1 and CDR2 sequences are SGHRS and YFSETQ. This CDR3 is built from 12 residues. Between the trimmed V and J ends, which lost 0 bases and 6 bases, there was a span of 6 bases. Written as DNA, the CDR3 is TGCGCCAGCAGCTTGGGTGACCATGGCTACACCTTC. It specifies CASSLGDHGYTF.

This clonotype was seen a few times. The chain links TRBV20-1 to TRBJ2-5; tentative D call: TRBD2 (6 bases). CDR1 is DFQATT and CDR2 is SNEGSKA in the germline V gene (reference sequence). This CDR3 region has 15 residues. Trimming stripped 0 bases from V and 5 bases from J, with 16 bases between. CDR3 coding DNA: TGCAGTGCTAGAGATGGTGGCGGGAAGTTGGAGACCCAGTACTTC. Translating gives CSARDGGGKLETQYF.

The chain is built from TRBV29-1 and TRBJ1-6, with D possibly TRBD1 on 5 matching bases. CDR1 SQVTM and CDR2 ANQGSEA come from the germline V gene. Trimming took off 5 bases at V and 9 bases at J, with 20 bases between the two ends. The CDR3 is 15 residues long. Here the CDR3 DNA reads TGCAGCGTTCGAGACGACAGCAGCGTGTCTTCACCCCTCCACTTT. Translation: CSVRDDSSVSSPLHF.

This clonotype came up once. This chain links TRBV10-3 with TRBJ1-2; D ambiguous. The CDR3 length is 13 residues. Germline V gives CDR1 ENHRY, CDR2 SYGVKD. The V gene lost 5 bases and the J gene lost 8 bases, with 15 bases spanning the gap. CDR3 DNA: TGTGCCATCAGTCAGAGTACCGAGTACGGCTACACCTTC. Encoded protein: CAISQSTEYGYTF.

The CDR3 coding sequence is TGTGCCAGCAGCTTATCCGTGGCTAGCGGGCCAGGTGGCACAGATACGCAGTATTTT. As protein: CASSLSVASGPGGTDTQYF. The V gene is TRBV7-7, the J gene TRBJ2-3; TRBD2 agrees at 8 bases. In germline, CDR1 is SSHAT, CDR2 FNYEAQ (reference sequence). V trimming: 2 bases; J trimming: 1 base; junction bases outside the gene matches: 14. CDR3 length: 19 residues.

In regard to this clonotype: At one boundary the junction diverges from the germline segment, which might be a read error. The V call is TRBV5-1, the J call TRBJ1-4; the D gene is possibly TRBD1 (6 bases). CDR1 SGHRS and CDR2 YFSETQ come from the germline V gene. The CDR3 covers 14 residues. CDR3 coding DNA: TGCGCCAGCAGCTTGGACAGGGTGAATGAAAACCTGTTTTTT. It encodes CASSLDRVNENLFF.

V and J are TRBV24-1 and TRBJ2-3; 11 bases agree with TRBD2. This CDR3 comprises 16 residues. The V segment lost 5 bases and the J segment 6 bases; nucleotides outside the gene matches: 9. Per the germline V gene, CDR1 is KGHDR and CDR2 is SFDVKD. The CDR3 DNA reads as TGTGCCACCAGTGCCAAGACTAGCGGGATTCTGGATACGCAGTATTTT. Translating it yields CATSAKTSGILDTQYF.

This clonotype was detected a few times. In nucleotides, the CDR3 is TGTGCCAGCAGCTTAGCGTTGGTAGTCACAGATACGCAGTATTTT. As protein: CASSLALVVTDTQYF. The chain is built from TRBV7-9 and TRBJ2-3, with D hard to call. Trimming left V 0 bases short and J 2 bases short, with 9 bases between. This CDR3 contains 15 residues. Germline V gene data show CDR1 as SEHNR and CDR2 as FQNEAQ (reference sequence).

The chain couples TRBV2 to TRBJ1-3; D gene uncertain. CDR3 length: 13 amino acids. Germline V gene data show CDR1 as SNHLY and CDR2 as FYNNEI. Deletions cut 4 bases from V and 3 bases from J, with 7 bases between. CDR3 sequence: CASSGHIGNTIYF. CDR3 DNA: TGTGCCAGCAGTGGACACATTGGAAACACCATATATTTT. The entire variable domain, with the rest obtained from reference TRBV2 and TRBJ1-3, is as follows: EPEVTQTPSHQVTQMGQEVILRCVPISNHLYFYWYRQILGQKVEFLVSFYNNEISEKSEIFDDQFSVERPDGSNFTLKIRSTKLEDSAMYFCASSGHIGNTIYFGEGSWLTVV.

The chain carries TRBV12-3 or TRBV12-4 and TRBJ2-7, with D hard to call. This CDR3 region has 11 residues. Trimming removed 6 bases from V and 7 bases from J, with 10 bases in between. The CDR3 DNA follows: TGTGCCAGCAGCAACCTTAGGGAGCAGTACTTC. Translation gives CASSNLREQYF.

This clonotype was observed a handful of times. The rearrangement links TRBV7-3 to TRBJ2-3; 11 bases fit TRBD2. In germline, CDR1 is SGHTA, CDR2 FQGTGA. The length of the CDR3 is 19 residues. With V trimmed by 2 bases and J by 0 bases, 10 bases remained unmatched. The CDR3 DNA follows: TGTGCCAGCAGCTTAGGGGAATTAGCGGGAGGGACTAGCACAGATACGCAGTATTTT. Its translation is CASSLGELAGGTSTDTQYF.

V usage is TRBV18 and J usage is TRBJ1-4, with 8 nucleotides matching TRBD1. Germline V gene lookup returns CDR1 KGHSH and CDR2 LQKENI. Trimming took 2 bases from V and 3 from J; bases not matched to a gene: 2. The CDR3 covers 15 residues. CDR3 region: CASSPGTGPNEKLFF. In nucleotides, the CDR3 is TGTGCCAGCTCACCAGGGACAGGACCTAATGAAAAACTGTTTTTT.

The rearrangement uses TRBV7-3 and TRBJ2-7, with a weak D call TRBD1 (6 bases). CDR1 is SGHTA, CDR2 FQGTGA, per germline. The V and J ends lost 2 bases and 3 bases respectively, with 14 bases between them. The CDR3 spans 15 residues. The CDR3 sequence: CASSLGAGVDYEQYF. CDR3 coding DNA: TGTGCCAGCAGCTTAGGGGCAGGGGTGGACTACGAGCAGTACTTC.

V gene TRBV5-1 combines with J gene TRBJ2-1; D not certain. Between the trimmed V and J ends, which lost 0 bases and 9 bases, there was a span of 7 bases. In germline, CDR1 is SGHRS, CDR2 YFSETQ. The CDR3 runs to 12 residues. DNA for the CDR3: TGCGCCAGCAGCTTGGGCCTAAGTGAGCAGTTCTTC. Residues: CASSLGLSEQFF. The full variable domain, rest sourced from reference TRBV5-1 and TRBJ2-1, is KAGVTQTPRYLIKTRGQQVTLSCSPISGHRSVSWYQQTPGQGLQFLFEYFSETQRNKGNFPGRFSGRQFSNSRSEMNVSTLELGDSALYLCASSLGLSEQFFGPGTRLTVL.

This clonotype was counted only a few times. The chain has TRBV5-1 and TRBJ1-5; tentatively, D is TRBD1 (5 bases). CDR1 and CDR2 (germline): SGHRS, YFSETQ. The CDR3 has 15 amino acids. Trimming removed 2 bases at V and 1 base at J, with 10 bases between. The CDR3, as DNA: TGCGCCAGCAGCTTATCGGGGGGGAGCAATCAGCCCCAGCATTTT. It yields the protein CASSLSGGSNQPQHF.

This clonotype has only a few counts. J is TRBJ1-5 and V is TRBV7-8; no firm D call. This CDR3 is 14 amino acids long. V lost 1 base and J lost 9, with 13 bases in between. Germline assignment: CDR1 SGHVS and CDR2 FQNEAQ. CDR3 sequence: CASSLGQAAGPQHF. The CDR3 DNA reads TGTGCCAGCAGCTTAGGCCAGGCAGCGGGGCCCCAGCATTTT.

This clonotype was counted between two and nine times. V is TRBV11-2 and J is TRBJ2-2, with unresolved D. With 3 bases removed from V and 10 bases from J, the gap between germline ends came to 6 bases. The germline CDR1 and CDR2 sequences are SGHAT and FQNNGV. This CDR3 contains 11 residues. The CDR3 DNA reads TGTGCCAGCAGCTTTTTAGCGGAGCTGTTTTTT. This encodes CASSFLAELFF.

The genes are TRBV11-1 and TRBJ2-6; perhaps TRBD1 as D (6 bases). Germline-derived CDR1 and CDR2 are SGHAT and FQDESV (reference sequence). The CDR3 spans 18 residues. Trimming left V 2 bases short and J 0 bases short, with 14 bases between. The CDR3 loop reads CASSLSGHIGSGANVLTF. The DNA for the CDR3 is TGTGCCAGCAGCTTATCGGGACATATTGGCTCTGGGGCCAACGTCCTGACTTTC. The complete variable domain, with remaining parts taken from reference TRBV11-1 and TRBJ2-6, reads EAEVAQSPRYKITEKSQAVAFWCDPISGHATLYWYRQILGQGPELLVQFQDESVVDDSQLPKDRFSAERLKGVDSTLKIQPAELGDSAMYLCASSLSGHIGSGANVLTFGAGSRLTVL.

The genes are TRBV5-1 and TRBJ2-7; 13 positions match TRBD2. Germline V gives CDR1 SGHRS, CDR2 YFSETQ. Losses at the gene ends were 4 bases for V and 4 bases for J; bases not matched to a gene: 14. This CDR3 region has 18 residues. This chain's CDR3 is CASSLLTTSGRAGYEQYF. The DNA of the CDR3 is TGCGCCAGCAGCCTCTTAACCACTAGCGGGAGGGCCGGTTACGAGCAGTACTTC.

The chain is built from TRBV7-8 and TRBJ2-3; D is perhaps TRBD1 (7 bases). Germline V CDR1 and CDR2: SGHVS, FQNEAQ. Trimming stripped 9 bases from V and 3 bases from J, with 25 bases between. CDR3 size: 17 residues. The DNA for the CDR3 is TGTGCCAGTGGAGGGGGCAAGCGGGCTTCCCCGACAGATACGCAGTATTTT. Protein: CASGGGKRASPTDTQYF.

This clonotype was found a few times. This chain joins TRBV7-9 and TRBJ1-1, with D perhaps TRBD1 (5 bases). The CDR3 is made up of 13 amino acids. The germline gives CDR1 SEHNR, CDR2 FQNEAQ (reference sequence). V lost 6 bases and J lost 4, with 12 bases in between. The CDR3 here is CASSRGGSTEAFF. DNA for the CDR3: TGTGCCAGCAGTAGGGGAGGTAGCACTGAAGCTTTCTTT.

This clonotype was observed a handful of times. The rearrangement uses TRBV2 and TRBJ1-2; D uncertain. The CDR3 has 15 residues. Between the trimmed V and J ends, which lost 0 bases and 8 bases, there was a span of 16 bases. Germline assignment: CDR1 SNHLY and CDR2 FYNNEI. The CDR3: CASSEAGTGSGGYTF. DNA for the CDR3: TGTGCCAGCAGTGAAGCGGGCACGGGCTCTGGGGGCTACACCTTC.

The CDR3 DNA is TGTGCCACCAGTGATTTGGCGTCACACCTTAACTACGAGCAGTACTTC. Translation gives CATSDLASHLNYEQYF. V and J are TRBV24-1 and TRBJ2-7; no firm D call. The CDR3 covers 16 residues. Looked up from germline, CDR1 is KGHDR and CDR2 is SFDVKD. The V and J ends lost 0 bases and 3 bases respectively, with 14 bases between them.

This clonotype was picked up a small number of times. The V call is TRBV7-8, the J call TRBJ2-7; 9 bases are shared with TRBD1. With 5 bases clipped from V and 6 bases from J, the junction kept 8 bases outside the gene matches. From germline, CDR1 is SGHVS and CDR2 FQNEAQ. The CDR3 runs to 14 residues. CDR3 in amino acids: CASSLDRGEVEQYF. The CDR3 DNA sequence: TGTGCCAGCAGCCTGGACAGGGGAGAGGTCGAGCAGTACTTC.